This entry lists 32 T cell receptor beta chains sequenced from one sample in a study of control samples from healthy donors and cancer patients. The data were produced by immunoSEQ multiplex PCR, yet TCRdb's version contains in-frame clones alone and is incomplete. The sample consists of 100,000 or so clones, roughly four fifths of them appearing once. The sequencing sample was made of blood. The receptors derive from a woman aged 50 to 60 in good health.

V usage is TRBV9 and J usage is TRBJ2-3; tentatively, D is TRBD1 or TRBD2 (5 bases each). Germline CDR1 SGDLS, CDR2 YYNGEE. This CDR3 has 16 amino acids. Trimming took off 2 bases at V and 5 bases at J, with 18 bases between the two ends. DNA for the CDR3: TGTGCCAGCAGCGTGGGGGACGGCCGAGGGATAGATACGCAGTATTTT. Its protein product is CASSVGDGRGIDTQYF.

The chain couples TRBV30 to TRBJ2-5, with 9 nucleotides matching TRBD2. The trim removed 5 bases at V and 5 bases at J, leaving 6 bases unmatched. The germline gives CDR1 GTSNPN, CDR2 SVGIG (reference sequence). The CDR3 contains 13 residues. Here the CDR3 reads CAWGGRGAETQYF. CDR3 DNA: TGTGCCTGGGGCGGGAGGGGCGCCGAGACCCAGTACTTC.

The rearrangement joins TRBV15 to TRBJ2-1, with D perhaps TRBD2 (5 bases). The V gene's germline CDR1 is LNHNV and CDR2 YYDKDF (reference sequence). This CDR3 comprises 13 residues. The V end was cut by 1 base, the J end by 5 bases, with 6 bases between. CDR3 DNA sequence: TGTGCCACCAGCAGAGTGGGAGACAATGAGCAGTTCTTC. Translated: CATSRVGDNEQFF.

This clone has a handful of counts. V is TRBV6-2 or TRBV6-3 and J is TRBJ2-5, with a weak D call TRBD2 (5 bases). V lost 4 bases to trimming and J lost 4 bases, with 13 bases between them. Per germline, CDR1 MNHEY and CDR2 SVGEGT. This CDR3 has 14 amino acids. CDR3 coding DNA: TGTGCCAGCAGTTTGAGGGAGAGAGGAGAGACCCAGTACTTC. Amino acids: CASSLRERGETQYF.

The rearrangement uses TRBV29-1 and TRBJ2-5, with D possibly being TRBD1 or TRBD2 (6 bases each). The CDR3 is 12 residues long. The V gene's germline CDR1 is SQVTM and CDR2 ANQGSEA. V was pared by 4 bases and J by 5 bases, with 11 bases between. CDR3 bases: TGCAGCGTTGCGGGGGCACGGGAGACCCAGTACTTC. This codes for CSVAGARETQYF.

The chain is built from TRBV24-1 and TRBJ1-2; D possibly corresponds to TRBD1 (5 bases). V dropped 7 bases and J dropped 1 base, with 12 bases sitting between them. There are 14 residues in the CDR3. The germline gives CDR1 KGHDR, CDR2 SFDVKD. CDR3 nucleotide sequence: TGTGCCACCAGCCCCCCGGGGGTTAACTATGGCTACACCTTC. Its translation is CATSPPGVNYGYTF.

V gene TRBV7-8 combines with J gene TRBJ1-5, with 9 bases fitting TRBD1. Germline CDR1 SGHVS, CDR2 FQNEAQ. J was trimmed by 1 base and V by 5 bases; bases with no gene match: 6. The CDR3 contains 16 residues. CDR3 loop: CASSTRTGASNQPQHF. The CDR3 nucleotides are TGTGCCAGCAGCACCCGGACAGGGGCCAGCAATCAGCCCCAGCATTTT.

J is TRBJ1-5 and V is TRBV10-2, with 11 bases fitting TRBD1. Germline V CDR1 and CDR2: WSHSY, SAAADI. V was pared by 6 bases and J by 6 bases, with 7 bases of the junction left unmatched. The CDR3 spans 15 residues. CDR3 protein: CASSGTGGRGQPQHF. DNA for the CDR3: TGCGCCAGCAGCGGGACAGGGGGGAGAGGTCAGCCCCAGCATTTT.

This sequence joins TRBV5-4 and TRBJ2-7; D possibly corresponds to TRBD1 (6 bases). The length of the CDR3 is 15 residues. V was trimmed by 4 bases and J by 6 bases, leaving 20 bases between them. Germline V gene sequence: CDR1 SGHNT, CDR2 YYREEE (reference sequence). The CDR3 DNA reads TGTGCCAGCAGCCGGTCCGTTGGGGGCTCTGCCGAGCAGTACTTC. Amino acids: CASSRSVGGSAEQYF.

The V call is TRBV29-1, the J call TRBJ2-3; 7 bases fit TRBD1. The length of the CDR3 is 15 residues. The V gene's germline CDR1 is SQVTM and CDR2 ANQGSEA. V trimming: 1 base; J trimming: 4 bases; junction bases outside the gene matches: 8. CDR3 bases: TGCAGCGTTGAAGGACAGGGAATCGTCGCAGATACGCAGTATTTT. This gives the protein CSVEGQGIVADTQYF.

The V and J genes are TRBV15 and TRBJ1-5; the D gene is possibly TRBD1 (5 bases). CDR3 length: 14 amino acids. V dropped 5 bases and J dropped 3 bases, with 11 bases sitting between them. Germline V CDR1 and CDR2: LNHNV, YYDKDF (reference sequence). CDR3 sequence: CATSRGEYNQPQHF. Written as DNA, the CDR3 is TGTGCCACCAGCCGGGGGGAATACAATCAGCCCCAGCATTTT. The full variable domain, rest sourced from reference TRBV15 and TRBJ1-5, is DAMVIQNPRYQVTQFGKPVTLSCSQTLNHNVMYWYQQKSSQAPKLLFHYYDKDFNNEADTPDNFQSRRPNTSFCFLDIRSPGLGDTAMYLCATSRGEYNQPQHFGDGTRLSIL.

J is TRBJ2-1 and V is TRBV29-1, with D maybe TRBD2 (6 bases). Trimming took 7 bases from V and 7 from J, leaving 17 bases between them. The length of the CDR3 is 13 residues. Germline lookup yields CDR1 SQVTM and CDR2 ANQGSEA. This chain's CDR3 is CSALAPTSNEQFF. The CDR3 region has the DNA TGCAGCGCTCTAGCGCCTACGAGTAATGAGCAGTTCTTC.

V gene TRBV14 combines with J gene TRBJ2-7; 8 bases line up with TRBD2. CDR3 length: 17 residues. J lost 1 base, V lost 0 bases, and 8 bases had no gene match. Germline-derived CDR1 and CDR2 are SGHDN and FVKESK. This chain's CDR3 is CASSQDPGTRQSYEQYF. The CDR3 DNA follows: TGTGCCAGCAGCCAAGATCCCGGGACTAGACAGTCCTACGAGCAGTACTTC. Full variable domain (outside the CDR3, taken from reference TRBV14 and TRBJ2-7): EAGVTQFPSHSVIEKGQTVTLRCDPISGHDNLYWYRRVMGKEIKFLLHFVKESKQDESGMPNNRFLAERTGGTYSTLKVQPAELEDSGVYFCASSQDPGTRQSYEQYFGPGTRLTVT.

This clone was seen a few times. J is TRBJ1-1 and V is TRBV15, with D possibly being TRBD1 (6 bases). The germline V gene has CDR1 LNHNV and CDR2 YYDKDF (reference sequence). The ends were cut back, 0 bases at V and 1 base at J, with 9 bases in the middle. The CDR3 sequence is 15 residues long. The CDR3 DNA is TGTGCCACCAGCAGAGATCGGGGACAGAACACTGAAGCTTTCTTT. It encodes CATSRDRGQNTEAFF.

This clone was recorded only once. The genes are TRBV7-3 and TRBJ2-3, with 12 bases matching TRBD2. V lost 5 bases, J lost 3 bases, and 3 bases stayed unmatched. Germline CDR1 is SGHTA and CDR2 is FQGTGA. CDR3 length: 15 residues. Written as DNA, the CDR3 is TGTGCCAGCAGCCCCCTAGCGGGGGGGACAGATACGCAGTATTTT. It codes for CASSPLAGGTDTQYF.

The V gene is TRBV5-4, the J gene TRBJ1-1, with TRBD1 matching over 7 bases. Germline CDR1 is SGHNT and CDR2 is YYREEE (reference sequence). CDR3 size: 15 residues. With 5 bases clipped from V and 0 bases from J, the junction kept 7 bases outside the gene matches. The CDR3 sequence is CASSRDRLLNTEAFF. The CDR3 DNA follows: TGTGCCAGCAGTAGGGACAGACTATTGAACACTGAAGCTTTCTTT.

The chain is built from TRBV6-5 and TRBJ2-7; D is possibly TRBD2 (5 bases). Germline V gives CDR1 MNHEY, CDR2 SVGAGI. V was cut by 0 bases and J by 4 bases, with 13 bases left in between. The CDR3 sequence is 15 residues long. The CDR3 DNA reads TGTGCCAGCAGTTACTCGATTTCTAGCAGTTACGAGCAGTACTTC. It is translated as CASSYSISSSYEQYF.

This clone was observed a few times. Distinct nucleotide sequences in the sample also encode this CDR3. V gene TRBV5-1 combines with J gene TRBJ2-7; maybe TRBD1 (6 bases). Germline-derived CDR1 and CDR2 are SGHRS and YFSETQ. The CDR3 spans 12 residues. V shed 1 base and J shed 5 bases, with 7 bases lying between them. The CDR3 nucleotides are TGCGCCAGCAGCTTGCAGGGGCACGAGCAGTACTTC. Protein sequence: CASSLQGHEQYF.

This clone turned up a few times. The chain has TRBV29-1 and TRBJ2-7; D not resolved. The V end lost 2 bases, the J end lost 4 bases, and 18 bases lay between the germline ends. The V gene's germline CDR1 is SQVTM and CDR2 ANQGSEA. The CDR3 sequence is 15 residues long. CDR3 in amino acids: CSVELGSSSTYEQYF. The CDR3 DNA sequence: TGCAGCGTTGAATTGGGTAGTTCCTCTACTTACGAGCAGTACTTC.

V gene TRBV12-3 or TRBV12-4 combines with J gene TRBJ1-2; D ambiguous. V lost 2 bases and J lost 8, with 9 bases in between. This CDR3 is 12 amino acids long. This chain's CDR3 is CASSLWGRGYTF. The CDR3 nucleotides read TGTGCCAGCAGTTTATGGGGTAGAGGCTACACCTTC.

The chain combines TRBV5-8 with TRBJ2-6; no reliable D call. Germline V CDR1 and CDR2: SGHTS, YDEGEE. V was shortened by 1 base and J by 1 base, with 6 bases between the two germline ends. This CDR3 is built from 15 residues. The DNA for the CDR3 is TGTGCCAGCAGCTTGCCAGGTTCTGGGGCCAACGTCCTGACTTTC. Protein sequence: CASSLPGSGANVLTF.

The chain employs TRBV7-2 and TRBJ2-1; D is possibly TRBD2 (5 bases). This CDR3 region has 12 residues. The V end lost 5 bases, the J end lost 10 bases, and 12 bases lay between the germline ends. In germline, CDR1 is SGHTA, CDR2 FQGNSA. The CDR3 region is CASSPLASEQFF. The CDR3 DNA sequence: TGTGCCAGCAGCCCTCTCGCTAGCGAGCAGTTCTTC.

The DNA for the CDR3 is TGTGCCACCAGCAGAGATCAAGACAGGCGGGATTCACCCCTCCACTTT. This sequence encodes CATSRDQDRRDSPLHF. V usage is TRBV15 and J usage is TRBJ1-6; TRBD1 might be the D (6 bases). The CDR3 length is 16 residues. Germline V gene data show CDR1 as LNHNV and CDR2 as YYDKDF (reference sequence). The germline V and J ends were trimmed by 0 bases and 8 bases, with 14 bases remaining between them. Looking up the rest from reference TRBV15 and TRBJ1-6 gives the full variable domain: DAMVIQNPRYQVTQFGKPVTLSCSQTLNHNVMYWYQQKSSQAPKLLFHYYDKDFNNEADTPDNFQSRRPNTSFCFLDIRSPGLGDTAMYLCATSRDQDRRDSPLHFGNGTRLTVT.

This sequence joins TRBV11-3 and TRBJ2-7; the D gene is possibly TRBD2 (6 bases). The germline V and J ends were trimmed by 1 base and 0 bases, with 13 bases remaining between them. Looked up from germline, CDR1 is SGHNT and CDR2 is YENEEA. CDR3 length: 16 residues. The CDR3 sequence: CASSLGGGDGSYEQYF. The CDR3 nucleotides read TGTGCCAGCAGCTTAGGAGGCGGGGACGGCTCCTACGAGCAGTACTTC.

The chain recombines TRBV6-5 with TRBJ1-5; D might be TRBD1 (6 bases). This CDR3 comprises 14 residues. With 5 bases removed from V and 2 bases from J, the gap between germline ends came to 10 bases. The germline V gene encodes CDR1 MNHEY and CDR2 SVGAGI. The CDR3 spells CASSTGMGNQPQHF. CDR3 nucleotides: TGTGCCAGCAGTACAGGGATGGGCAATCAGCCCCAGCATTTT.

The chain carries TRBV21-1 and TRBJ2-1; the table names TRBD2, a call not compared with the DNA. TRBV21-1 is a known pseudogene. This CDR3 spans 16 amino acids. The CDR3 reads CASSKPSGISYNEQFF. The CDR3 region has the DNA TGTGCCAGCAGCAAACCTAGCGGGATTAGCTACAATGAGCAGTTCTTC.

The chain's CDR3 is CASSQVNRNTEAFF. CDR3 sequence (DNA): TGCGCCAGCAGCCAAGTAAACAGGAACACTGAAGCTTTCTTT. This chain joins TRBV4-3 and TRBJ1-1; no clear D. This CDR3 contains 14 residues. V was shortened by 1 base and J by 1 base, with 7 bases between the two germline ends. Germline V lookup: CDR1 LGHNA, CDR2 YSLEER.

V gene TRBV6-2 or TRBV6-3 combines with J gene TRBJ2-7; unclear D gene. The CDR3 length is 15 residues. The V end was cut by 6 bases, the J end by 0 bases, with 15 bases between. Germline V gene sequence: CDR1 MNHEY, CDR2 SVGEGT. The CDR3 reads CASSLIRGFSYEQYF. The CDR3 DNA is TGTGCCAGCAGCCTAATCCGCGGTTTCTCCTACGAGCAGTACTTC.

The sample holds one count of this clone. V usage is TRBV3-1 (or the pseudogene TRBV3-2) and J usage is TRBJ1-2, with 8 bases lining up with TRBD1. V trimming: 4 bases; J trimming: 5 bases; junction bases outside the gene matches: 6. The CDR3 is made up of 14 amino acids. The germline V gene has CDR1 LGHDT and CDR2 YNNKEL (reference sequence). CDR3 sequence: CASSLGQGDYGYTF. The CDR3 DNA reads TGTGCCAGCAGCCTAGGACAGGGAGATTATGGCTACACCTTC.

This clone was counted at least ten times. At the DNA level, this CDR3 is encoded by other sequences in the same sample as well. The chain links TRBV9 to TRBJ2-1, with D possibly TRBD1 on 8 matching bases. Germline lookup yields CDR1 SGDLS and CDR2 YYNGEE. The CDR3 is made up of 15 amino acids. Trimming took 3 bases from V and 10 from J, leaving 20 bases between them. CDR3 in amino acids: CASSGTGGGDREQFF. DNA of the CDR3: TGTGCCAGCAGCGGCACGGGGGGAGGGGACAGGGAGCAGTTCTTC.

The CDR3 DNA reads as TGTGCCAGCAGTTTACCCAGGACAGGGAGGTTGATTGGCTACACCTTC. This gives the protein CASSLPRTGRLIGYTF. V usage is TRBV28 and J usage is TRBJ1-2; 8 bases align to TRBD1. Losses at the gene ends were 2 bases for V and 7 bases for J; bases not matched to a gene: 12. The CDR3 is made up of 16 amino acids. CDR1 and CDR2 from the germline V gene are MDHEN and SYDVKM.

The rearrangement joins TRBV19 to TRBJ2-1, with 13 nucleotides matching TRBD2. The CDR3 contains 15 residues. The V gene end was trimmed by 5 bases and the J gene end by 9 bases; junction bases not matched to a gene: 7. The V gene's germline CDR1 is LNHDA and CDR2 SQIVND (reference sequence). CDR3 protein: CASSPGLAGAIEQFF. The CDR3 DNA is TGTGCCAGTAGTCCCGGACTAGCGGGAGCTATTGAGCAGTTCTTC.